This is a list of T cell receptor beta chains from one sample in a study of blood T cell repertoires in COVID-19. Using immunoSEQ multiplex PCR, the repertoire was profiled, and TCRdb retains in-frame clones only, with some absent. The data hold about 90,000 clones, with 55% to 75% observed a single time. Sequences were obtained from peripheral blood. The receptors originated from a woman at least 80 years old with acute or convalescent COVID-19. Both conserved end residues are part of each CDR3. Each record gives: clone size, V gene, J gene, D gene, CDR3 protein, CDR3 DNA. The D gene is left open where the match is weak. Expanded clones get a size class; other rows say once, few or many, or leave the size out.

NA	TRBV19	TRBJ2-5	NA	CASSRTQGKETQYF	TGTGCCAGTAGTCGGACGCAGGGAAAAGAGACCCAGTACTTC
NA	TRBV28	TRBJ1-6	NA	CASSRAPGSAPLHF	TGTGCCAGCAGTAGGGCCCCGGGGAGTGCACCCCTCCACTTT
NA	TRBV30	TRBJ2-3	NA	CAWSVGGGTQYF	TGTGCCTGGAGTGTGGGTGGAGGTACGCAGTATTTT
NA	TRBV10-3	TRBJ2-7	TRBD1	CAISEAGGSYEQYF	TGTGCCATCAGTGAAGCAGGGGGCTCCTACGAGCAGTACTTC
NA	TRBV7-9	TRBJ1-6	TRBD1	CASSSQGLGNSPLHF	TGTGCCAGCAGCTCACAGGGGTTGGGCAATTCACCCCTCCACTTT
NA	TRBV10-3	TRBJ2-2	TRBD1	CAIRDRGNTGELFF	TGTGCCATCAGGGACAGGGGGAACACCGGGGAGCTGTTTTTT
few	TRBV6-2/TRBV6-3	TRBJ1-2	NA	CASRPGTRNYGYTF	TGTGCCAGCAGACCTGGGACACGTAACTATGGCTACACCTTC
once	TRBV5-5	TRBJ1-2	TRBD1	CASSWMDRERYTF	TGTGCCAGCAGCTGGATGGACAGGGAACGCTACACCTTC
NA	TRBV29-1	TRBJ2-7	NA	CSVEDPSNYEQYF	TGCAGCGTTGAAGACCCTAGTAACTACGAGCAGTACTTC
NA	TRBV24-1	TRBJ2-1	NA	CATSDTGLRDSSYNEQFF	TGTGCCACCAGCGATACGGGACTCCGGGACAGCTCCTACAATGAGCAGTTCTTC
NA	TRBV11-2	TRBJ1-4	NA	CASSLGGRTNEKLFF	TGTGCCAGCAGCTTAGGGGGCAGAACTAATGAAAAACTGTTTTTT
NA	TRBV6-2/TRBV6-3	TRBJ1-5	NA	CASSPGGVPNQPQHF	TGTGCCAGCAGCCCCGGAGGGGTCCCCAATCAGCCCCAGCATTTT
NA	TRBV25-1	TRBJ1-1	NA	CASSELGVNTEAFF	TGTGCCAGCAGTGAATTAGGAGTAAACACTGAAGCTTTCTTT
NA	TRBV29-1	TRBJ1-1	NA	CSVSGMNTEAFF	TGCAGCGTTTCGGGGATGAACACTGAAGCTTTCTTT
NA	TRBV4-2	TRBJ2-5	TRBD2	CASSQDLETSGGPMYF	TGTGCCAGCAGCCAAGATCTAGAAACTAGCGGGGGGCCCATGTACTTC
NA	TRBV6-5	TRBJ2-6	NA	CASRQALGANVLTF	TGTGCCAGTCGACAGGCCCTTGGGGCCAACGTCCTGACTTTC
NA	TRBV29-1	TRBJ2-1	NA	CSAPAREDADEQFF	TGCAGCGCCCCTGCAAGGGAGGATGCCGATGAGCAGTTCTTC
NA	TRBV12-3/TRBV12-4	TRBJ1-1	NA	CASSFSRGGEAFF	TGTGCCAGCAGTTTCAGCAGGGGTGGAGAAGCTTTCTTT
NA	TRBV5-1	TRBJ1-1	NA	CASSPQGNTEAFF	TGCGCCAGCAGCCCTCAGGGGAACACTGAAGCTTTCTTT
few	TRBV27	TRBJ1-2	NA	CASSLSFSEGYGYTF	TGTGCCAGCAGTTTATCCTTCAGTGAGGGCTATGGCTACACCTTC
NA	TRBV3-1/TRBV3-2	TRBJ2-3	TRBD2	CASSRMTGGPVDTQYF	TGTGCCAGCAGCCGTATGACGGGGGGGCCGGTAGATACGCAGTATTTT
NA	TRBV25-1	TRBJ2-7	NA	CASGGPRGSEQYF	TGTGCCAGCGGGGGACCCCGGGGGAGCGAGCAGTACTTC
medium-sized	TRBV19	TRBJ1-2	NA	CASTSGLYGYTF	TGTGCCAGTACAAGTGGACTCTATGGCTACACCTTC
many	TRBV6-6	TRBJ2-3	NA	CASKLDLSTDTQYF	TGTGCCAGCAAACTAGATCTGAGCACAGATACGCAGTATTTT
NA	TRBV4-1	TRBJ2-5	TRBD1	CASSQRQGGQETQYF	TGCGCCAGCAGCCAACGACAGGGGGGTCAAGAGACCCAGTACTTC
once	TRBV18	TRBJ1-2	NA	CASSPRGPYGYTF	TGTGCCAGCTCACCCAGGGGCCCCTATGGCTACACCTTC
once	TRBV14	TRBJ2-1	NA	CASSPDSWYNEQFF	TGTGCCAGCAGCCCGGACAGTTGGTACAATGAGCAGTTCTTC
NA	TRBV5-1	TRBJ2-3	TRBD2	CASSLSLAGAADTQYF	TGCGCCAGCAGCTTGTCATTAGCGGGGGCGGCAGATACGCAGTATTTT
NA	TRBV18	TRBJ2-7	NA	CASSPSRWQYF	TGTGCCAGCTCACCATCTAGATGGCAGTACTTC
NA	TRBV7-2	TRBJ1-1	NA	CASSLGTGLTEAFF	TGTGCCAGCAGCTTAGGAACAGGGCTCACTGAAGCTTTCTTT
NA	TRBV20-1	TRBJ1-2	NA	CSAAGYTF	TGCAGTGCCGCGGGCTACACCTTC
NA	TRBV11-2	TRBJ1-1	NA	CASSLNTGAPGNEAFF	TGTGCCAGCAGCTTAAACACGGGAGCACCCGGGAACGAAGCTTTCTTT